This passage covers 14 T cell receptor beta chains from one sample sequenced in a study of blood T cell repertoires in COVID-19. Assay used: immunoSEQ multiplex PCR; TCRdb lists only in-frame clones, some missing. The sample holds more than 350,000 clones, 80% to 90% seen once. Sequencing was performed on peripheral blood. These receptors came from a woman between 25 and 40 years old with COVID-19, enrolled during active disease.

In DNA form, the CDR3 reads TGTGCCAGCAGCAAAATCCGGGACTCAGGAGCAGATACGCAGTATTTT. This translates into CASSKIRDSGADTQYF. The chain has TRBV5-8 and TRBJ2-3, with D maybe TRBD2 (6 bases). The CDR3 has 16 amino acids. The germline V gene encodes CDR1 SGHTS and CDR2 YDEGEE. V gave up 4 bases and J gave up 4 bases, with 19 bases separating them.

The chain has TRBV27 and TRBJ2-3; 11 bases fit TRBD2. The V and J ends lost 6 bases and 2 bases, in that order; junction bases with no gene match: 1. This CDR3 is 14 amino acids long. The germline V gene encodes CDR1 MNHEY and CDR2 SMNVEV (reference sequence). CDR3 nucleotides: TGTGCCAGCAGGGGACTAGCGGTCACAGATACGCAGTATTTT. Its translation: CASRGLAVTDTQYF.

The chain uses TRBV27 and TRBJ2-1, with TRBD1 matching over 8 bases. V lost 6 bases and J lost 4; bases outside the gene matches: 2. The germline CDR1 and CDR2 sequences are MNHEY and SMNVEV (reference sequence). The length of the CDR3 is 13 residues. The CDR3 DNA is TGTGCCAGCAGACAGGGGGTGTACAATGAGCAGTTCTTC. It yields the protein CASRQGVYNEQFF.

The gene calls are TRBV2 and TRBJ2-1, with D perhaps matching TRBD1 (6 bases). Trimming removed 4 bases from V and 1 base from J, with 20 bases in between. The CDR3 runs 18 residues. Per the germline V gene, CDR1 is SNHLY and CDR2 is FYNNEI. The CDR3 DNA reads TGTGCCAGCAGTGGCCAGGGAATGAAGGGGGAATCCTACAATGAGCAGTTCTTC. It encodes CASSGQGMKGESYNEQFF.

CDR3 sequence: CASSFGTVVYGYTF. The CDR3 DNA reads TGTGCCAGTAGTTTCGGGACAGTGGTCTATGGCTACACCTTC. This chain uses TRBV19 with TRBJ1-2; 7 nucleotides align to TRBD1. CDR1 is LNHDA and CDR2 is SQIVND in the germline V gene (reference sequence). J was trimmed by 4 bases and V by 5 bases; bases with no gene match: 7. The CDR3 runs 14 residues.

V is TRBV21-1 and J is TRBJ2-3; TRBD2, as called in the table, went unchecked against the DNA. TRBV21-1 has pseudogene status. The length of the CDR3 is 16 residues. The CDR3 region has the DNA TGTGCCAGCAGCACGACTAGCGGGAGAGGACCAGATACGCAGTATTTT. It codes for CASSTTSGRGPDTQYF.

In its sample, this clone was seen a few times. For the CDR3, the DNA is TGCGCCAGCAGTCCCACGGTCGCTCGGAACTATGGCTACACCTTC. This sequence encodes CASSPTVARNYGYTF. The chain combines TRBV10-1 with TRBJ1-2; D call uncertain. This CDR3 region has 15 residues. Trimming removed 5 bases from V and 2 bases from J, with 15 bases in between. In germline, CDR1 is WNHNN, CDR2 SYGVQD (reference sequence).

V is TRBV6-4 and J is TRBJ2-3, with D maybe TRBD1 (5 bases). This CDR3 has 15 amino acids. From germline, CDR1 is MRHNA and CDR2 SNTAGT. Trimming took off 0 bases at V and 1 base at J, with 8 bases between the two ends. The CDR3 DNA is TGTGCCAGCAGTGACTCAGCCAGGGGCACAGATACGCAGTATTTT. Its translation: CASSDSARGTDTQYF.

This clone came up a few times. This chain uses TRBV2 with TRBJ2-7, with a possible D match to TRBD2 (5 bases). The CDR3 runs to 12 residues. Between the trimmed V and J ends, which lost 7 bases and 2 bases, there was a span of 9 bases. Germline V CDR1 and CDR2: SNHLY, FYNNEI. The chain's CDR3 is CASTGETYEQYF. CDR3 bases: TGTGCCAGCACCGGGGAAACCTACGAGCAGTACTTC. The full variable domain, rest sourced from reference TRBV2 and TRBJ2-7, is EPEVTQTPSHQVTQMGQEVILRCVPISNHLYFYWYRQILGQKVEFLVSFYNNEISEKSEIFDDQFSVERPDGSNFTLKIRSTKLEDSAMYFCASTGETYEQYFGPGTRLTVT.

The CDR3 protein is CASSLDFGLAGLYNEQFF. In nucleotides, the CDR3 is TGTGCCAGCAGCTTAGATTTCGGTCTAGCGGGGCTCTACAATGAGCAGTTCTTC. The J gene is TRBJ2-1, the V gene TRBV7-2, with 9 bases that match TRBD2. V lost 1 base and J lost 3; bases outside the gene matches: 10. The CDR3 runs 18 residues. CDR1 is SGHTA and CDR2 is FQGNSA in the germline V gene.

The V and J genes are TRBV6-4 and TRBJ2-1, with 8 positions matching TRBD2. Trimming at V came to 6 bases and at J to 6 bases, leaving 16 bases not matched to a gene. Germline V gene sequence: CDR1 MRHNA, CDR2 SNTAGT. The CDR3 loop spans 17 amino acids. The CDR3 loop is CASSSDIAAGVGNEQFF. CDR3 in DNA: TGTGCCAGCAGCAGTGACATAGCAGCGGGAGTGGGCAATGAGCAGTTCTTC.

The V gene is TRBV7-2, the J gene TRBJ2-3; 8 bases map to TRBD2. Germline CDR1 and CDR2: SGHTA and FQGNSA. V shed 1 base, J shed 0 bases, and the junction held 3 bases outside the gene matches. The CDR3 has 16 amino acids. This CDR3 is CASSLGGGRSTDTQYF. CDR3 coding DNA: TGTGCCAGCAGCTTAGGGGGCGGGAGGAGCACAGATACGCAGTATTTT.

This clone was picked up one time. The V call is TRBV4-1, the J call TRBJ2-1; the match to TRBD2 covers 7 bases. After removal of 4 bases from V and 8 bases from J, the junction contained 8 bases not matched to a gene. Per germline, CDR1 MGHRA and CDR2 YSYEKL. This CDR3 contains 14 residues. Here the CDR3 reads CASSPSAGVHEQFF. As DNA, the CDR3 is TGCGCCAGCAGCCCAAGTGCGGGAGTCCATGAGCAGTTCTTC.

The V call is TRBV20-1, the J call TRBJ1-4, with unresolved D. CDR1 and CDR2 from the germline V gene are DFQATT and SNEGSKA (reference sequence). V shed 3 bases and J shed 0 bases, with 11 bases lying between them. The CDR3 sequence is 15 residues long. CDR3 nucleotides: TGCAGTGCTAGTCGGGAGTTTGCAACTAATGAAAAACTGTTTTTT. Translated: CSASREFATNEKLFF.